The clone carrying this TCR beta chain was seen just once. As yet, its antigen is unknown. Germline V gene sequence: CDR1 LNHNV, CDR2 YYDKDF (reference sequence). The CDR3 is 18 residues long. The germline V and J ends were trimmed by 5 bases and 4 bases, with 23 bases remaining between them. The input for sorted-subset replicate PCRs was around 0.2 ug DNA, some 30,000 T cell genomes. TCRdb's copy holds only in-frame clones and misses some; the assay was immunoSEQ multiplex PCR. The sample shows a few million clones, 85% to 95% of them seen only once. This sample stems from a study of shared clonotypes between healthy human individuals. Study information: Each donor's CD8 memory used one plate, CD8 naive two, each CD4 subset three. Points from the study as a whole: The study found lower generation probabilities in non-shared clonotypes than in those shared by all four donors. Shared across a handful of donors were 4% to 5% of the naive CD4 clonotypes.

This sequence originates from a man aged 18 to 30 in good health. Some clones in this sample may be carry-over from other donors' samples. J is TRBJ1-4 and V is TRBV15, with D possibly TRBD1 on 6 matching bases. Sequenced sample: naive CD4+ T cells from PBMCs. Noted subset: CD45RA+ positively selected. CDR3 region: CATSGRDTSKEDNEKLFF. As DNA, the CDR3 is TGTGCCACCAGCGGCCGGGACACTTCAAAGGAGGATAATGAAAAACTGTTTTTT.